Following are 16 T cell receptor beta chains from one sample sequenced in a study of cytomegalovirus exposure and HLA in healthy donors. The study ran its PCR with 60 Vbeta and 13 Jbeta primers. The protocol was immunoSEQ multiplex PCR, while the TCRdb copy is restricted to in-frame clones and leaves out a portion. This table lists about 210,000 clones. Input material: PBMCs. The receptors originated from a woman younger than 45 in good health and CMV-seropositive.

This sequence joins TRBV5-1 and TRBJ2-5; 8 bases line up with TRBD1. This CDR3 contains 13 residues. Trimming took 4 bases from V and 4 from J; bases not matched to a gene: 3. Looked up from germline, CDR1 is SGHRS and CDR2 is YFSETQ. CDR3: CASSPQGGETQYF. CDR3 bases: TGCGCCAGCAGCCCACAGGGGGGAGAGACCCAGTACTTC.

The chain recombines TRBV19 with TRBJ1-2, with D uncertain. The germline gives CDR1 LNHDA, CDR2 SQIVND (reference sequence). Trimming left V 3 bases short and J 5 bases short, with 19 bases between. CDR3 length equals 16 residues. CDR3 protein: CASSIRHQDAGYGYTF. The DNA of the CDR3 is TGTGCCAGTAGTATCAGGCACCAGGATGCTGGTTATGGCTACACCTTC.

CDR3 nucleotide sequence: TGTGCCAGCAGTTTATTTTCGACCTTAGGGGACACTGAAGCTTTCTTT. It is translated as CASSLFSTLGDTEAFF. The V call is TRBV27, the J call TRBJ1-1; D is perhaps TRBD1 (5 bases). V shed 1 base and J shed 3 bases, with 15 bases lying between them. The CDR3 has 16 residues. Germline lookup yields CDR1 MNHEY and CDR2 SMNVEV (reference sequence).

Here the CDR3 DNA reads TGTGCCAGCTCACCAAGTGGACTAGCGGGGTTTGAGCAGTACTTC. Its protein product is CASSPSGLAGFEQYF. This sequence joins TRBV18 and TRBJ2-7, with 12 bases identical to TRBD2. The germline gives CDR1 KGHSH, CDR2 LQKENI. The CDR3 spans 15 residues. The junction had 6 bases not matched to a gene; V was cut back by 2 bases and J by 7 bases.

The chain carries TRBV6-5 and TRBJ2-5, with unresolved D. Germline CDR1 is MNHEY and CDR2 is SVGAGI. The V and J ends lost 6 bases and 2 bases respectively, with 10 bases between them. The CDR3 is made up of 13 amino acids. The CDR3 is CASRLRRQETQYF. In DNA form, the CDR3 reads TGTGCCAGCAGATTGCGCCGTCAAGAGACCCAGTACTTC.

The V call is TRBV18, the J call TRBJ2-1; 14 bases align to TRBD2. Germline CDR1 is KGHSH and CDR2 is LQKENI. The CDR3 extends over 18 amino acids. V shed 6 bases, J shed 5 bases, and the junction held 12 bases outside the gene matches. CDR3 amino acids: CASSGTSGRGSPHNEQFF. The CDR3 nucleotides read TGTGCCAGCTCGGGGACTAGCGGGAGAGGTAGCCCTCACAATGAGCAGTTCTTC. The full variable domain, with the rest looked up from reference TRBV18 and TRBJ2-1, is NAGVMQNPRHLVRRRGQEARLRCSPMKGHSHVYWYRQLPEEGLKFMVYLQKENIIDESGMPKERFSAEFPKEGPSILRIQQVVRGDSAAYFCASSGTSGRGSPHNEQFFGPGTRLTVL.

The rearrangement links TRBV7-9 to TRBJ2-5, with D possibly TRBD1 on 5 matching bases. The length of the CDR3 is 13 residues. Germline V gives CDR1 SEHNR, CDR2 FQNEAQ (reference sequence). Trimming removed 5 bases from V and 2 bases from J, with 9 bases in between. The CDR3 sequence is CASSERQQETQYF. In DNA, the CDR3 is TGTGCCAGCAGCGAAAGACAGCAAGAGACCCAGTACTTC.

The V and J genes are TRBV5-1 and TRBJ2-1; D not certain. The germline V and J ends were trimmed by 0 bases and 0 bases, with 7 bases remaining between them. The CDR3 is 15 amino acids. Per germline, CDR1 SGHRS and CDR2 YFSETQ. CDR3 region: CASSLAVPSYNEQFF. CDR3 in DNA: TGCGCCAGCAGCTTGGCGGTTCCCTCCTACAATGAGCAGTTCTTC.

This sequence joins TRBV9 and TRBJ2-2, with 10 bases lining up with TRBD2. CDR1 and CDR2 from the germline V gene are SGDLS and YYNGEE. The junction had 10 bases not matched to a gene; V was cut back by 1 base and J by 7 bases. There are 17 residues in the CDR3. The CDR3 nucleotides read TGTGCCAGCAGCGTATCCGCTAGCGGGAGTTTTAACGGGGAGCTGTTTTTT. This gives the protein CASSVSASGSFNGELFF.

CDR3 sequence reads: CASRRGGQETQYF. The CDR3 region has the DNA TGCGCCAGCAGGAGGGGGGGCCAAGAGACCCAGTACTTC. The genes are TRBV5-1 and TRBJ2-5; a weak D match, TRBD2 (7 bases). The V and J ends lost 5 bases and 1 base respectively, with 9 bases between them. Germline CDR1 is SGHRS and CDR2 is YFSETQ. The CDR3 sequence is 13 residues long. The full variable domain, its missing parts supplied by reference TRBV5-1 and TRBJ2-5, is KAGVTQTPRYLIKTRGQQVTLSCSPISGHRSVSWYQQTPGQGLQFLFEYFSETQRNKGNFPGRFSGRQFSNSRSEMNVSTLELGDSALYLCASRRGGQETQYFGPGTRLLVL.

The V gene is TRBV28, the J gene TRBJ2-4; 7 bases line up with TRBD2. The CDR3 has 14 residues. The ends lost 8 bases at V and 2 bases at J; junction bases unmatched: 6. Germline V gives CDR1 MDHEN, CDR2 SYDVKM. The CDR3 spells CASRGGGTKNIQYF. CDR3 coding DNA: TGTGCCAGCCGTGGGGGGGGGACCAAAAACATTCAGTACTTC.

CDR3 bases: TGTGCCAGCCGTGACTCATCATACGAGCAGTACTTC. This codes for CASRDSSYEQYF. This sequence joins TRBV27 and TRBJ2-7; D gene ambiguous. Germline CDR1 and CDR2: MNHEY and SMNVEV (reference sequence). The CDR3 runs to 12 residues. Trimming took 8 bases from V and 4 from J, leaving 12 bases between them.

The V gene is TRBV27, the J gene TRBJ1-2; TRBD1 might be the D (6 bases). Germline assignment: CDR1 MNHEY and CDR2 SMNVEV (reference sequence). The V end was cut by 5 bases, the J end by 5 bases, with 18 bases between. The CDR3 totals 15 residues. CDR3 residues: CASSPLNRELYGYTF. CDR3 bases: TGTGCCAGCAGTCCCCTTAACAGGGAATTATATGGCTACACCTTC.

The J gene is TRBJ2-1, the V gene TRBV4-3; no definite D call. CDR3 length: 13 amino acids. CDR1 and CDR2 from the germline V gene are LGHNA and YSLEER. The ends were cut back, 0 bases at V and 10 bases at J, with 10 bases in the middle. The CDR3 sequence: CASSQELLDEQFF. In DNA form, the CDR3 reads TGCGCCAGCAGCCAAGAACTACTCGACGAGCAGTTCTTC.

The CDR3 nucleotides are TGTGCCAGTATGGGATGCTGGGGGACTAGATACCAAGAGACCCAGTACTTC. Its translation is CASMGCWGTRYQETQYF. This chain connects TRBV19 to TRBJ2-5, with 8 bases that match TRBD2. This CDR3 is built from 17 residues. The J segment lost 0 bases and the V segment lost 7 bases, leaving 13 bases of the junction unmatched. Germline V gives CDR1 LNHDA, CDR2 SQIVND (reference sequence). Together with reference TRBV19 and TRBJ2-5, the CDR3 gives the full variable domain: DGGITQSPKYLFRKEGQNVTLSCEQNLNHDAMYWYRQDPGQGLRLIYYSQIVNDFQKGDIAEGYSVSREKKESFPLTVTSAQKNPTAFYLCASMGCWGTRYQETQYFGPGTRLLVL.

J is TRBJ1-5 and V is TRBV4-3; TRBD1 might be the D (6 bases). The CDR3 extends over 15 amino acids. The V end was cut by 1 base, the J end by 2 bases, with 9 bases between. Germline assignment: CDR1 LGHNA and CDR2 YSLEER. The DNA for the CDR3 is TGCGCCAGCAGCCAAGGAGCAGGGGGCAATCAGCCCCAGCATTTT. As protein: CASSQGAGGNQPQHF.